The 15 T cell receptor beta chains in this list originate from one sample, sequenced in a study of shared clonotypes between healthy human individuals. The method was immunoSEQ multiplex PCR; TCRdb's version includes in-frame clones alone and lacks a portion of them. The sample has about 1.1 million clones, approximately 75% seen once. Sequenced: memory CD4+ T cells from PBMCs. The subset denotes: CD45RA-negative fraction. All receptors derive from a man between 18 and 35 years old in good health. Some clones in this sample may be carry-over from other donors' samples.

The J gene is TRBJ2-5, the V gene TRBV6-5; possible D gene TRBD2, 5 bases. Germline V lookup: CDR1 MNHEY, CDR2 SVGAGI. V was shortened by 10 bases and J by 9 bases, with 18 bases between the two germline ends. The length of the CDR3 is 12 residues. The CDR3 DNA is TGTGCCACGCGGGCCGGGTCCATGGCCCAGTACTTC. Amino acid sequence: CATRAGSMAQYF.

The V gene is TRBV6-5, the J gene TRBJ2-2, with D possibly TRBD1 on 5 matching bases. Germline V CDR1 and CDR2: MNHEY, SVGAGI. CDR3 length: 15 amino acids. The V and J ends lost 6 bases and 6 bases respectively, with 17 bases between them. The chain's CDR3 is CASSLDRVMPGELFF. The CDR3 nucleotides are TGTGCCAGCAGCCTAGACAGAGTCATGCCCGGGGAGCTGTTTTTT.

The V gene is TRBV19, the J gene TRBJ1-2; 8 nucleotides align to TRBD1. The V gene's germline CDR1 is LNHDA and CDR2 SQIVND (reference sequence). V was clipped by 4 bases and J by 7 bases; unmatched bases: 8. The CDR3 totals 14 residues. CDR3: CASSTRGQARGYTF. CDR3 bases: TGTGCCAGTAGTACCCGGGGACAGGCTCGTGGCTACACCTTC.

The chain recombines TRBV6-5 with TRBJ1-2; a possible D gene is TRBD1 (6 bases). V was trimmed by 2 bases and J by 4 bases, leaving 11 bases between them. Germline V lookup: CDR1 MNHEY, CDR2 SVGAGI. The CDR3 is made up of 14 amino acids. CDR3 sequence reads: CASSYGQSFYGYTF. The CDR3 nucleotides are TGTGCCAGCAGTTACGGACAGAGCTTCTATGGCTACACCTTC.

CDR3 DNA sequence: TGTGCCAGAAGCTCCCAGGGACGGGGTTACAATGAGCAGTTCTTC. It is translated as CARSSQGRGYNEQFF. The chain is built from TRBV7-5 and TRBJ2-1. TRBV7-5 is assigned pseudogene status. The CDR3 runs to 15 residues.

The CDR3 loop is CASSSRQGADTQYF. The CDR3 bases are TGTGCCAGCAGCTCCCGACAGGGGGCAGATACGCAGTATTTT. The genes are TRBV7-3 and TRBJ2-3; 9 positions match TRBD1. The CDR3 runs to 14 residues. Germline assignment: CDR1 SGHTA and CDR2 FQGTGA. V shed 4 bases, J shed 4 bases, and the junction held 3 bases outside the gene matches.

This sequence joins TRBV28 and TRBJ1-6, with D possibly TRBD1 on 6 matching bases. V lost 6 bases, J lost 5 bases, and 17 bases lay in between. The germline V gene has CDR1 MDHEN and CDR2 SYDVKM. The CDR3 is 16 amino acids. CDR3 DNA: TGTGCCAGCAGAGAACTGGGACACGAAGATAATTCACCCCTCCACTTT. Its protein product is CASRELGHEDNSPLHF.

This CDR3 reads CASRLTRLTDTQYF. For the CDR3, the DNA is TGTGCCAGCAGGCTGACCAGACTGACAGATACGCAGTATTTT. This rearrangement joins TRBV6-6 to TRBJ2-3, with D uncertain. Trimming took 6 bases from V and 3 from J, leaving 13 bases between them. CDR3 length equals 14 residues. Germline CDR1 and CDR2: MNHNY and SVGAGI (reference sequence).

This chain joins TRBV2 and TRBJ2-1; 7 nucleotides agree with TRBD2. With 6 bases clipped from V and 3 bases from J, the junction kept 11 bases outside the gene matches. Germline assignment: CDR1 SNHLY and CDR2 FYNNEI. There are 16 residues in the CDR3. The CDR3, as DNA: TGTGCCAGCAGCCTGGTGGCGGGAGTGGGCTACAATGAGCAGTTCTTC. Its translation: CASSLVAGVGYNEQFF.

This clone was seen more than once but under ten times. The V gene is TRBV7-3, the J gene TRBJ2-2; maybe TRBD2 (6 bases). The germline V and J ends were trimmed by 2 bases and 3 bases, with 10 bases remaining between them. This CDR3 is built from 15 residues. Germline CDR1 is SGHTA and CDR2 is FQGTGA. The CDR3 coding sequence is TGTGCCAGCAGCTTATCGAGCGGGTACACCGGGGAGCTGTTTTTT. This codes for CASSLSSGYTGELFF.

The genes are TRBV18 and TRBJ2-7; a possible D gene is TRBD2 (6 bases). CDR3 length equals 15 residues. The V and J ends lost 3 bases and 2 bases respectively, with 14 bases between them. Per the germline V gene, CDR1 is KGHSH and CDR2 is LQKENI. CDR3 nucleotide sequence: TGTGCCAGCTCACCGCGGGACGGACTTGCCTACGAGCAGTACTTC. Translation: CASSPRDGLAYEQYF.

The gene calls are TRBV23-1 and TRBJ2-1; TRBD2 aligns across 9 bases. TRBV23-1 is an ORF for which the function is uncertain. V lost 10 bases, J lost 2 bases, and 18 bases stayed unmatched. The length of the CDR3 is 18 residues. Written as DNA, the CDR3 is TGCGCCACGGAAACGGCTAGCGGGATAATTACTACCTACAATGAGCAGTTCTTC. This gives the protein CATETASGIITTYNEQFF.

The chain has TRBV6-1 and TRBJ2-7; D is possibly TRBD1 (5 bases). Germline-derived CDR1 and CDR2 are MNHNS and SASEGT. The V gene lost 2 bases and the J gene lost 6 bases, with 11 bases spanning the gap. The CDR3 length is 13 residues. The CDR3 protein is CASSEIKGSEQYF. The CDR3 DNA reads as TGTGCCAGCAGTGAAATTAAGGGGTCCGAGCAGTACTTC.

This chain connects TRBV5-4 to TRBJ2-5; no clear D. In germline, CDR1 is SGHNT, CDR2 YYREEE (reference sequence). V was cut by 0 bases and J by 1 base, with 10 bases left in between. This CDR3 spans 15 amino acids. CDR3 in amino acids: CASSLGGLVQETQYF. CDR3 coding DNA: TGTGCCAGCAGCTTGGGTGGGCTGGTCCAAGAGACCCAGTACTTC.

This rearrangement joins TRBV28 to TRBJ2-3; no firm D call. V dropped 7 bases and J dropped 0 bases, with 8 bases sitting between them. Germline values: CDR1 MDHEN, CDR2 SYDVKM. The CDR3 covers 13 residues. This chain's CDR3 is CASTTTSTDTQYF. The CDR3 DNA reads TGTGCCAGCACCACGACAAGCACAGATACGCAGTATTTT.